These 13 T cell receptor beta chains were sequenced from one sample in a study of vaccination effects on CD4 cells after COVID-19. Produced via immunoSEQ multiplex PCR; TCRdb's table is partial and in-frame only. The sample has approximately 70,000 clones; roughly three quarters are singletons. Antigen-specific CD4+ T cells were expanded with viral peptide pools in the ViraFEST assay before sequencing. With more than nine days of culture completed, CD4+ T cells were isolated. Participants got two doses of BNT162b2 or mRNA-1273 vaccine. Their antigens are not known. The source material was CD4+ T cells from PBMCs cultured with HCoV-OC43 spike peptides, sampled after COVID-19 vaccination. Subset meaning: HCoV-OC43 spike overlapping peptide pool stimulation. Source of these receptors: a human donor who received a COVID-19 vaccine.

Concerning this clone itself: Other nucleotide sequences in the sample specify the same CDR3. This chain joins TRBV6-6 and TRBJ1-6; D remains ambiguous. Looked up from germline, CDR1 is MNHNY and CDR2 is SVGAGI (reference sequence). The length of the CDR3 is 13 residues. The V gene lost 2 bases and the J gene lost 7 bases, with 6 bases spanning the gap. The CDR3 nucleotides are TGTGCCAGCAGTTACGGACTAAATTCACCCCTCCACTTT. Translation: CASSYGLNSPLHF.

This chain links TRBV6-5 with TRBJ1-6; 7 positions agree with TRBD1. CDR1 MNHEY and CDR2 SVGAGI come from the germline V gene. V trimming: 6 bases; J trimming: 6 bases; junction bases outside the gene matches: 8. CDR3 length equals 15 residues. The CDR3 DNA is TGTGCCAGCAGCCGGGACAGCGGACGTAATTCACCCCTCCACTTT. It codes for CASSRDSGRNSPLHF.

The chain uses TRBV5-8 and TRBJ1-3, with D unresolved. V was trimmed by 1 base and J by 0 bases, leaving 8 bases between them. The CDR3 consists of 15 residues. Germline loops: CDR1 SGHTS, CDR2 YDEGEE. The CDR3 is CASSLTGSSGNTIYF. The CDR3 DNA follows: TGTGCCAGCAGCTTGACGGGGAGCTCTGGAAACACCATATATTTT.

This clone has a handful of counts. This sequence joins TRBV28 and TRBJ1-5, with D possibly TRBD1 on 5 matching bases. CDR1 is MDHEN, CDR2 SYDVKM, per germline. The CDR3 loop spans 14 amino acids. V was clipped by 7 bases and J by 7 bases, with 17 bases between them. This CDR3 is CASIHQGIRQPQHF. The DNA for the CDR3 is TGTGCCAGCATTCATCAGGGTATCCGGCAGCCCCAGCATTTT.

This sequence joins TRBV18 and TRBJ1-1; D is uncertain. CDR1 KGHSH and CDR2 LQKENI come from the germline V gene. V lost 3 bases and J 1 base, leaving 6 bases between the germline ends. The CDR3 consists of 13 residues. The CDR3 sequence: CASSPATNTEAFF. Here the CDR3 DNA reads TGTGCCAGCTCACCCGCTACGAACACTGAAGCTTTCTTT.

The chain links TRBV7-2 to TRBJ2-1; TRBD2 is a possible D gene (6 bases). The CDR3 runs 14 residues. Trimming took off 1 base at V and 12 bases at J, with 16 bases between the two ends. Germline V gene lookup returns CDR1 SGHTA and CDR2 FQGNSA. The CDR3 region has the DNA TGTGCCAGCAGCTTAGAGGTGGGAAACGGGGGGCAGTTCTTC. Protein: CASSLEVGNGGQFF.

The chain has TRBV10-3 and TRBJ2-5; 11 positions match TRBD2. CDR3 length: 15 residues. The V and J ends lost 6 bases and 5 bases, in that order; junction bases with no gene match: 8. Germline CDR1 reads ENHRY; CDR2 reads SYGVKD. CDR3 coding DNA: TGTGCCATCAGAGGTAGCGGGGGGGCCTCGGAGACCCAGTACTTC. Translating gives CAIRGSGGASETQYF.

This chain links TRBV7-2 with TRBJ2-5; D might be TRBD2 (7 bases). Germline V gene lookup returns CDR1 SGHTA and CDR2 FQGNSA. The CDR3 contains 15 residues. Trimming took 7 bases from V and 8 from J, leaving 23 bases between them. For the CDR3, the DNA is TGTGCCAGCACCCGGGGGAGGGGGGGGCTAGAAACCCAGTACTTC. Protein: CASTRGRGGLETQYF.

The V and J genes are TRBV30 and TRBJ1-5; D is uncertain. The CDR3 has 13 residues. CDR1 and CDR2 from the germline V gene are GTSNPN and SVGIG (reference sequence). Trimming removed 1 base from V and 0 bases from J, with 4 bases in between. CDR3 protein: CAWSEDSNQPQHF. In DNA form, the CDR3 reads TGTGCCTGGAGTGAGGATAGCAATCAGCCCCAGCATTTT.

This clone was recorded a few times. The V call is TRBV7-9, the J call TRBJ1-5; 10 bases match TRBD1. Trimming took 1 base from V and 2 from J; bases not matched to a gene: 5. The V gene's germline CDR1 is SEHNR and CDR2 FQNEAQ (reference sequence). The CDR3 covers 17 residues. CDR3 coding DNA: TGTGCCAGCAGCTTAGGACAGGGGGCATGGGGCAATCAGCCCCAGCATTTT. It encodes CASSLGQGAWGNQPQHF.

V gene TRBV7-8 combines with J gene TRBJ1-4; unclear D gene. The CDR3 sequence is 16 residues long. The V gene's germline CDR1 is SGHVS and CDR2 FQNEAQ. Trimming removed 1 base at V and 0 bases at J, with 9 bases between. The CDR3 here is CASSLGVVATNEKLFF. DNA of the CDR3: TGTGCCAGCAGCTTAGGGGTAGTAGCAACTAATGAAAAACTGTTTTTT. The full variable domain, rest sourced from reference TRBV7-8 and TRBJ1-4, is GAGVSQSPRYKVAKRGQDVALRCDPISGHVSLFWYQQALGQGPEFLTYFQNEAQLDKSGLPSDRFFAERPEGSVSTLKIQRTQQEDSAVYLCASSLGVVATNEKLFFGSGTQLSVL.

A few counts support this clone. The DNA for the CDR3 is TGTGCCAGCAGCTTTTCCCTAGAGGACACTGAAGCTTTCTTT. This gives the protein CASSFSLEDTEAFF. The rearrangement joins TRBV7-9 to TRBJ1-1, with D hard to call. CDR1 and CDR2 (germline): SEHNR, FQNEAQ (reference sequence). The CDR3 is 14 amino acids. V shed 3 bases and J shed 3 bases, with 11 bases lying between them.

The chain recombines TRBV5-6 with TRBJ1-3, with D tentatively TRBD1 (5 bases). The V gene lost 4 bases and the J gene lost 0 bases, with 17 bases spanning the gap. CDR3 length: 17 residues. In germline, CDR1 is SGHDT, CDR2 YYEEEE. CDR3 amino acids: CASSITGHEGSGNTIYF. CDR3 coding DNA: TGTGCCAGCAGCATCACTGGACATGAAGGCTCTGGAAACACCATATATTTT.